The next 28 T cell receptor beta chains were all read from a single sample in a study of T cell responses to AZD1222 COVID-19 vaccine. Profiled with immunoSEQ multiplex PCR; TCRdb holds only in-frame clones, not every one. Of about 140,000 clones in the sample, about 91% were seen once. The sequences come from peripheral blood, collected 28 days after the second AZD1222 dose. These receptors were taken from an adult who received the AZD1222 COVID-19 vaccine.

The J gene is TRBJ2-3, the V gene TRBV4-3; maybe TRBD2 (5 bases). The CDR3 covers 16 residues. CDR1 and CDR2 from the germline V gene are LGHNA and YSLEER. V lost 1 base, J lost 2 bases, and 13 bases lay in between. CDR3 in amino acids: CASSQADSPITDTQYF. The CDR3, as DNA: TGCGCCAGCAGCCAAGCGGACTCGCCTATCACAGATACGCAGTATTTT.

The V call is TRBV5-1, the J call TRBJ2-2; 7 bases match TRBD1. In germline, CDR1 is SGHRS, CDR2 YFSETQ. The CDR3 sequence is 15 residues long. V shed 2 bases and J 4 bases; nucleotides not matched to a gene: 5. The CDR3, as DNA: TGCGCCAGCAGCTTAACAGGGGTGGTCACCGGGGAGCTGTTTTTT. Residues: CASSLTGVVTGELFF.

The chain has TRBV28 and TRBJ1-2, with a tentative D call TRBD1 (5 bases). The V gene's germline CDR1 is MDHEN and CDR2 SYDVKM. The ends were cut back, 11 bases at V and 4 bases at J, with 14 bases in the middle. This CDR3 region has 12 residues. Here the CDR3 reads CAASRGRYGYTF. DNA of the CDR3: TGTGCCGCCTCTCGGGGACGCTATGGCTACACCTTC.

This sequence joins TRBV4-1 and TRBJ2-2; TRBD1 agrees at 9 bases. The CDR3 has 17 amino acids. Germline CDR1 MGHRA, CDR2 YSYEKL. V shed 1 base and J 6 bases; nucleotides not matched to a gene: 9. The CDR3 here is CASSQGDTGGSAGELFF. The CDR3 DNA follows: TGCGCCAGCAGCCAAGGCGATACAGGGGGCTCTGCCGGGGAGCTGTTTTTT.

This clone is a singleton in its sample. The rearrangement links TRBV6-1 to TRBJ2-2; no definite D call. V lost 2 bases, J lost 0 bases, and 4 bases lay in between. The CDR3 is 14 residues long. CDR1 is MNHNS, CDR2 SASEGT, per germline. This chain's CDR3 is CASSEQSNTGELFF. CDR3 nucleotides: TGTGCCAGCAGTGAACAGTCGAACACCGGGGAGCTGTTTTTT.

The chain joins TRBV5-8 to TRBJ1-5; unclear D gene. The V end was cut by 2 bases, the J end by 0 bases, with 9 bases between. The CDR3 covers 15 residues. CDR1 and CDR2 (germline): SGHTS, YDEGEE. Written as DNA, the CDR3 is TGTGCCAGCAGCTTTAGAGGGTATAGCAATCAGCCCCAGCATTTT. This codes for CASSFRGYSNQPQHF.

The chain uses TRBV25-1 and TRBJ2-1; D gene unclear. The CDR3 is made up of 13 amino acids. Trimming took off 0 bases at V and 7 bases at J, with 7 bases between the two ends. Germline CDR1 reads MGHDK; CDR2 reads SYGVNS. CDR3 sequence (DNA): TGTGCCAGCAGTGAATATGAGGAGAATGAGCAGTTCTTC. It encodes CASSEYEENEQFF.

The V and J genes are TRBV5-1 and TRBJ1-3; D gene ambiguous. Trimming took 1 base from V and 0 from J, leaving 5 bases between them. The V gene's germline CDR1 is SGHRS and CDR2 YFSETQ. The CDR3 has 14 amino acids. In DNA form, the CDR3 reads TGCGCCAGCAGCTTGAGTGACTCTGGAAACACCATATATTTT. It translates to CASSLSDSGNTIYF.

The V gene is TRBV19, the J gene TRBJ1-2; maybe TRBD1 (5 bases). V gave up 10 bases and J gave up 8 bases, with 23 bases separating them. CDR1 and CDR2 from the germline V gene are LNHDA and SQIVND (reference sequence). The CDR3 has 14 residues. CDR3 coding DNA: TGTGCCACATCCTCAAAAACCGGGACCAGAGGCTACACCTTC. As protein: CATSSKTGTRGYTF.

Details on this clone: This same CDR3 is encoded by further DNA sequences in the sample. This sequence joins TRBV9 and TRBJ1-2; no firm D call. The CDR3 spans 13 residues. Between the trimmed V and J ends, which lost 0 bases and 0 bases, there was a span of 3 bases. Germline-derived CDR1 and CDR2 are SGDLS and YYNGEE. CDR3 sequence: CASSVVSNYGYTF. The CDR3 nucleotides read TGTGCCAGCAGCGTAGTCTCTAACTATGGCTACACCTTC.

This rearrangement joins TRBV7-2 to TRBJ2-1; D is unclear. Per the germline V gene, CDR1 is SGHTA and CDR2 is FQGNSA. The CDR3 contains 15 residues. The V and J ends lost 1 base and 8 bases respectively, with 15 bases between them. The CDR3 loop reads CASSLVSVQAHEQFF. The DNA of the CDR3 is TGTGCCAGCAGCTTAGTATCGGTCCAGGCCCATGAGCAGTTCTTC.

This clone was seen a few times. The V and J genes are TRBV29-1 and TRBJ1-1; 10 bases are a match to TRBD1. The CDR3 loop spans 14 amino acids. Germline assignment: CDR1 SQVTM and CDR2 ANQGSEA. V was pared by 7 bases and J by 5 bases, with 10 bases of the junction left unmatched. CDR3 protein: CSGGQGGLGTEAFF. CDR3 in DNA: TGCAGCGGAGGACAGGGGGGCTTGGGAACTGAAGCTTTCTTT.

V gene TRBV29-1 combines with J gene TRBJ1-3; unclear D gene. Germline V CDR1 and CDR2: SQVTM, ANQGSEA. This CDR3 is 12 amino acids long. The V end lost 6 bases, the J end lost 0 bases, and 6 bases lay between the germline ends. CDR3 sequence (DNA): TGCAGCGTGGCCAGCTCTGGAAACACCATATATTTT. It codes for CSVASSGNTIYF.

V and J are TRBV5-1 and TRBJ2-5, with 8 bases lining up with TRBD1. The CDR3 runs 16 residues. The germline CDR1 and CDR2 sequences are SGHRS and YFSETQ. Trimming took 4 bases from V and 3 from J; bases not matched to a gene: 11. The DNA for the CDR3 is TGCGCCAGCAGCGTCTCAGGGGGCGCATCTGAAGAGACCCAGTACTTC. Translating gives CASSVSGGASEETQYF.

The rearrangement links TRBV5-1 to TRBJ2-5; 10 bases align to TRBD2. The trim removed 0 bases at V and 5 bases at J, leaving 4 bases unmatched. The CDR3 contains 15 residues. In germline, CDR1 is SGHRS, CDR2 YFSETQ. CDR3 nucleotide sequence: TGCGCCAGCAGCTTGGTAGGGACTAGCGATGAGACCCAGTACTTC. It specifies CASSLVGTSDETQYF.

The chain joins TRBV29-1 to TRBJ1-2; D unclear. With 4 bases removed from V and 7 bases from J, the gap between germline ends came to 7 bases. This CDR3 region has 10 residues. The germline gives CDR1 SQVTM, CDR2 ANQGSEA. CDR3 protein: CSVVGAGYTF. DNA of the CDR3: TGCAGCGTTGTGGGTGCTGGCTACACCTTC.

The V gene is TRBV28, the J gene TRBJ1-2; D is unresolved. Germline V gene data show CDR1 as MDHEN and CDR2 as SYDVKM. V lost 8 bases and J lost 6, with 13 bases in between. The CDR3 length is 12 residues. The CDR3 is CASESSLNGYTF. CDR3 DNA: TGTGCCAGCGAAAGTTCCTTGAATGGCTACACCTTC.

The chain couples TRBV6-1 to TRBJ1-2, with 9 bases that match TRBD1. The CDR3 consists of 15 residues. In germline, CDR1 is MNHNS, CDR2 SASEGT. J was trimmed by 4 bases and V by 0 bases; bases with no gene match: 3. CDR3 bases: TGTGCCAGCAGTGAAGCGCTGACAGGGGGCTATGGCTACACCTTC. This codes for CASSEALTGGYGYTF.

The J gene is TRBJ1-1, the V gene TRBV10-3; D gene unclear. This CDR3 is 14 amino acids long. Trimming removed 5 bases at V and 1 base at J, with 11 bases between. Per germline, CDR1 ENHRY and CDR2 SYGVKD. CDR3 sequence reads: CAISPRHENTEAFF. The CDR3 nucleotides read TGTGCCATCAGTCCCCGGCACGAGAACACTGAAGCTTTCTTT.

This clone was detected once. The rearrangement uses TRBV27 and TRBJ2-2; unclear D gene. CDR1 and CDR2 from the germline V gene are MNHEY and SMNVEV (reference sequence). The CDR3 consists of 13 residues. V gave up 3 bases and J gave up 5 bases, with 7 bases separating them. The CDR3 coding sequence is TGTGCCAGCAGTTTTAGCATGACCGGGGAGCTGTTTTTT. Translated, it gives CASSFSMTGELFF.

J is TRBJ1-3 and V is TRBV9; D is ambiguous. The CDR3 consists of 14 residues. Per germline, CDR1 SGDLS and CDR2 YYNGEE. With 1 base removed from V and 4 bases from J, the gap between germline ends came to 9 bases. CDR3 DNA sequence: TGTGCCAGCAGCGTACCGGGAGGAGGAAACACCATATATTTT. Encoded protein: CASSVPGGGNTIYF.

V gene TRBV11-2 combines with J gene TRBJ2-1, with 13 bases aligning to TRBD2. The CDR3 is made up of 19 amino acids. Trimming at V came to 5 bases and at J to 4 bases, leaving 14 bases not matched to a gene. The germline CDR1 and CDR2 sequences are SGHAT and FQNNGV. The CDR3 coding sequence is TGTGCCAGCAGCACACATGCCCCTAGGACTAGCGGGAGTTACAATGAGCAGTTCTTC. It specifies CASSTHAPRTSGSYNEQFF.

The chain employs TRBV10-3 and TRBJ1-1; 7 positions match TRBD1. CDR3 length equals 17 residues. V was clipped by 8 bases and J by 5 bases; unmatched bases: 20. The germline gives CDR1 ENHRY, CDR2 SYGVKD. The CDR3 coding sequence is TGTGCCATCGTGGTTTATGACAGGGCTCCCGACCAAACTGAAGCTTTCTTT. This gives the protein CAIVVYDRAPDQTEAFF.

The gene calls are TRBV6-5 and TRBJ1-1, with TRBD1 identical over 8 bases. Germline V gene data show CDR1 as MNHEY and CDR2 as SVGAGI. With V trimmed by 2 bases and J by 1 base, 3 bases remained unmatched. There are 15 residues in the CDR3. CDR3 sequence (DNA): TGTGCCAGCAGTTACGCGGACAGGGCGAACACTGAAGCTTTCTTT. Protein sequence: CASSYADRANTEAFF.

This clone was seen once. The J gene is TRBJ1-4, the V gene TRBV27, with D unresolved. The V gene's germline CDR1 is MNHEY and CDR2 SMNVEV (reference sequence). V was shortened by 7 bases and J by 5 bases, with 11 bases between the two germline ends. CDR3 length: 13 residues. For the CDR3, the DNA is TGTGCCAGCACTCGCCAGTACAATGAAAAACTGTTTTTT. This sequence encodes CASTRQYNEKLFF.

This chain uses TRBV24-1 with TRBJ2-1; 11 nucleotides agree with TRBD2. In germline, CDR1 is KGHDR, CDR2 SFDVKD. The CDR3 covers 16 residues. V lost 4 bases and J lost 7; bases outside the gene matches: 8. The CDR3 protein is CATSDRGLADRNEQFF. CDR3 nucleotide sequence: TGTGCCACCAGTGACCGGGGACTAGCGGACAGGAATGAGCAGTTCTTC.

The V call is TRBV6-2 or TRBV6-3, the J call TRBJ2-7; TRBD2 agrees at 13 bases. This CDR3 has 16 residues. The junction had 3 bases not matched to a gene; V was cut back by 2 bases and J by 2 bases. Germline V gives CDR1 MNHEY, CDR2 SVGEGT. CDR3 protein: CASSYPGLAGAYEQYF. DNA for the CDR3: TGTGCCAGCAGTTACCCAGGACTAGCGGGAGCCTACGAGCAGTACTTC.

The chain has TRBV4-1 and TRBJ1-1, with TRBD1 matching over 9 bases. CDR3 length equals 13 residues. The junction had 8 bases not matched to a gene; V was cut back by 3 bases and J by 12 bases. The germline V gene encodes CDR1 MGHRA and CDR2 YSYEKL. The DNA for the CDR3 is TGCGCCAGCAGCCACCCGACAGGGGGGACTACTTTCTTT. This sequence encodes CASSHPTGGTTFF.